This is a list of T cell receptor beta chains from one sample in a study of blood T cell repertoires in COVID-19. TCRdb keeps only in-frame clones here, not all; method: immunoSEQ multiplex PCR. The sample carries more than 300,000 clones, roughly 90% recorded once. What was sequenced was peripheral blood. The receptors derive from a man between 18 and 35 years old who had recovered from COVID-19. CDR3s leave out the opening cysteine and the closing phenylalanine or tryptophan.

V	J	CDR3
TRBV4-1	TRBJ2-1	ASSPLPPLAGPPYNEQF
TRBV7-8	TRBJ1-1	ASSRDRTEAF
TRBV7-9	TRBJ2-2	ASSPDRANTGELF
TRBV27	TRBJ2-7	ASSLPGTGIYEQY
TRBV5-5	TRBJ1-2	ASSLGVTTNYGYT
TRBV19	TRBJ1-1	ASSMGTGLGTEAF
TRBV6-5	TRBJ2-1	ASSYLRDSNEQF
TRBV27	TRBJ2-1	ASSPFPAGGYNEQF
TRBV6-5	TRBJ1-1	ASETVGTEAF
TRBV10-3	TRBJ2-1	AISGGLGTARNEQF
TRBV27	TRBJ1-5	ATSGQGADQPQH
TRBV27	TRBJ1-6	ASSPVGSSYNSPLH
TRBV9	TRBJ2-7	ASSAEGTATYEQY
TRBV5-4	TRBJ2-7	ASSKGAAGSSYEQY
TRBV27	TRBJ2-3	ASSFPASGTDTQY
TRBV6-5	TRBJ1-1	ASSYSSRYTEAF
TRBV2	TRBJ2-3	ASSEGLASTDTQY
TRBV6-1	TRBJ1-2	ASSGDRGPVYYGYT
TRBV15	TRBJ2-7	ATSSGDRGRYEQY
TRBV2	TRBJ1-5	ASSETDTQPQH
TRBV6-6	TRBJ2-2	ASSPGGGTGELF
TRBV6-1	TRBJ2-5	ASSEGSWRETQY
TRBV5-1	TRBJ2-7	ASSLGPNYEQY
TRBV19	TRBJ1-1	ASSIGRGMNTEAF
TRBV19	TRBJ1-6	ASSIYPGQILYNSPLH
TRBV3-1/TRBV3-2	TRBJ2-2	ASSQDWGTGGTGELF
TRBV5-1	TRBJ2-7	ASSLDRLDYEQY
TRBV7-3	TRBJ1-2	ASSLSPEGYGYT
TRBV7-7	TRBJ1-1	ATLGGGKNTEAF
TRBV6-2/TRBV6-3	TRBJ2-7	ASSQRTLQGALVEQY
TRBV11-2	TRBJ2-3	ASSLASSDTQY
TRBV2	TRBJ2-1	ASTKAEGLDEQF
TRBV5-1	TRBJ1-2	ASSIRQGAVNGYT
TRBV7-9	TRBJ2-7	ASSLVAQNEQY
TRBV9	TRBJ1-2	ASSLLGEGGNGYT
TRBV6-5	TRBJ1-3	ASRSSGNTIY
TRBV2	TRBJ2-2	ASSAGTGELF
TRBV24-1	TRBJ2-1	ATSDARQGDNEQF
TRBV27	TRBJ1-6	ASSLSGGATDLYSPLH
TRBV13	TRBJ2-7	ASSQGFYEQY
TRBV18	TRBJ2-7	ASSKRGDRGTLDRGYEQY
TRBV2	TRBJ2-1	ASSTGGFNEQF
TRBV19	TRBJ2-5	ASSLWGWETQY
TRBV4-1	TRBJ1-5	ASSAREARYSNQPQH
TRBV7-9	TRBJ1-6	AIEKVETSYNSPLH
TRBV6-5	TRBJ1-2	ASRGSNNYGYT